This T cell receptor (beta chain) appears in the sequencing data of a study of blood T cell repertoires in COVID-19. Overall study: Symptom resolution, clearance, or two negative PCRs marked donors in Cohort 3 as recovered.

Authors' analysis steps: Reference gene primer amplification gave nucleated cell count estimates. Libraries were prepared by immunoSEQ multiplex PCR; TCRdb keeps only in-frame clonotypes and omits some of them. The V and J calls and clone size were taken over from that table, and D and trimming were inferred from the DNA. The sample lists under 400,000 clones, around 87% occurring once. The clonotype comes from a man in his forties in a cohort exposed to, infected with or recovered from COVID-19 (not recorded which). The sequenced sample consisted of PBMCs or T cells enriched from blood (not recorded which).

CDR3 bases: TGTGCCAGCAGCCACACAGGGGAAGGGGAGCTGTTTTTT. This gives the protein CASSHTGEGELFF. V is TRBV3-1 (or the pseudogene TRBV3-2) and J is TRBJ2-2; 7 bases are shared with TRBD1. Trimming removed 3 bases from V and 8 bases from J; junction bases left unmatched: 3. Germline V gene sequence: CDR1 LGHDT, CDR2 YNNKEL (reference sequence). The CDR3 contains 13 residues.